The 9 T cell receptor beta chains listed next were all sequenced from one sample in a study of cytomegalovirus exposure and HLA in healthy donors. With 60 Vbeta and 13 Jbeta primers, the PCR was carried out. Only in-frame clones appear in the TCRdb table, and some are missing; sequencing was by immunoSEQ multiplex PCR. The data show 160,000 or so clones, with approximately 80% seen just once and around 1.4% held by the top ten. The sample consisted of PBMCs. All receptors derive from a male donor in good health and CMV-seronegative.

This chain joins TRBV6-5 and TRBJ2-1; 7 bases line up with TRBD1. From germline, CDR1 is MNHEY and CDR2 SVGAGI. V was clipped by 2 bases and J by 5 bases; unmatched bases: 6. The CDR3 loop spans 15 amino acids. CDR3 loop: CASSYRGPVNNEQFF. The CDR3 bases are TGTGCCAGCAGTTACAGGGGGCCGGTTAACAATGAGCAGTTCTTC.

The V call is TRBV9, the J call TRBJ2-3; 10 bases agree with TRBD2. The junction had 8 bases not matched to a gene; V was cut back by 4 bases and J by 0 bases. The CDR3 covers 17 residues. Germline-derived CDR1 and CDR2 are SGDLS and YYNGEE. CDR3: CASSPWGLATSTDTQYF. Written as DNA, the CDR3 is TGTGCCAGCAGCCCCTGGGGACTAGCGACTAGCACAGATACGCAGTATTTT.

The V gene is TRBV5-8, the J gene TRBJ2-5; 11 bases map to TRBD1. The J call is doubtful: the DNA matches TRBJ2-7 better. The CDR3 is 14 amino acids. The germline gives CDR1 SGHTS, CDR2 YDEGEE. The CDR3 DNA reads as TGTGCCAGCAGGAAAGGACAGGGGGCCAACGAGCAGTACTTC. Residues: CASRKGQGANEQYF.

V is TRBV5-6 and J is TRBJ1-6; the D is unclear. The CDR3 runs to 17 residues. The V gene lost 0 bases and the J gene lost 4 bases, with 14 bases spanning the gap. Germline V lookup: CDR1 SGHDT, CDR2 YYEEEE. The CDR3 sequence is CASSLGLREGYNSPLHF. DNA of the CDR3: TGTGCCAGCAGCTTGGGCTTGAGGGAAGGATATAATTCACCCCTCCACTTT.

The chain joins TRBV28 to TRBJ1-2; D is undetermined. The CDR3 totals 12 residues. V was clipped by 3 bases and J by 4 bases, with 6 bases between them. Germline V CDR1 and CDR2: MDHEN, SYDVKM. The CDR3 nucleotides read TGTGCCAGCAGTTTGCGTGGCTATGGCTACACCTTC. Translated, it gives CASSLRGYGYTF.

Here the CDR3 reads CASSFPAGGRGDTQYF. For the CDR3, the DNA is TGCGCCAGCAGCTTCCCCGCGGGAGGAAGGGGAGATACGCAGTATTTT. J is TRBJ2-3 and V is TRBV5-1; TRBD2 aligns across 8 bases. There are 16 residues in the CDR3. Germline values: CDR1 SGHRS, CDR2 YFSETQ. V gave up 2 bases and J gave up 5 bases; unmatched junction bases: 10.

The chain couples TRBV19 to TRBJ2-7; TRBD2 matches at 9 bases. Losses at the gene ends were 3 bases for V and 2 bases for J; bases not matched to a gene: 2. The CDR3 is made up of 14 amino acids. Germline V CDR1 and CDR2: LNHDA, SQIVND (reference sequence). This CDR3 reads CASSMASGTYEQYF. DNA of the CDR3: TGTGCCAGTAGTATGGCTAGCGGGACCTACGAGCAGTACTTC.

The V gene is TRBV19, the J gene TRBJ2-7, with 9 bases that match TRBD2. The CDR3 runs 14 residues. V lost 5 bases to trimming and J lost 7 bases; unmatched junction nucleotides: 9. Germline V gene data show CDR1 as LNHDA and CDR2 as SQIVND (reference sequence). The CDR3 region is CASSYPSGTGEQYF. DNA of the CDR3: TGTGCCAGTAGTTACCCTAGCGGGACGGGAGAGCAGTACTTC.

CDR3 residues: CASNGRGGADTQYF. In DNA, the CDR3 is TGTGCCAGCAACGGACGGGGGGGCGCAGATACGCAGTATTTT. V and J are TRBV7-2 and TRBJ2-3; 8 nucleotides line up with TRBD2. Germline CDR1 is SGHTA and CDR2 is FQGNSA. Trimming removed 7 bases from V and 4 bases from J; junction bases left unmatched: 7. The CDR3 length is 14 residues.